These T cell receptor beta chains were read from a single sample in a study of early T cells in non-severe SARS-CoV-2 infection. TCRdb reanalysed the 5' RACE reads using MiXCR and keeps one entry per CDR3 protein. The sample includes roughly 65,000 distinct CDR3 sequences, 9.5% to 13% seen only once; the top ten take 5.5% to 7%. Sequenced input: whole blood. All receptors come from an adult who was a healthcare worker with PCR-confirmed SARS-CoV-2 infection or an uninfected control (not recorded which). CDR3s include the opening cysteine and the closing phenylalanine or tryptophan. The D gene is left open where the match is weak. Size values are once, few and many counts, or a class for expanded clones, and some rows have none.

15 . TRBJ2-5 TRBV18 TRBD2 CASSLTSGGQETQYF TGTGCCAGCTCACTAACTAGCGGGGGCCAAGAGACCCAGTACTTC
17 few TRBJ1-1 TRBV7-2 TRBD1 CASSLNVGRTGGTQAFF TGTGCCAGCAGCTTAAACGTTGGGAGGACAGGGGGCACTCAAGCTTTCTTT
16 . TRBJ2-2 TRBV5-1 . CASSLAVSLGAGELFF TGCGCCAGCAGCTTGGCCGTTTCGCTGGGTGCTGGGGAGCTGTTTTTT
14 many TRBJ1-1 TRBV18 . CASSPEQLGAGAFF TGTGCCAGCTCACCAGAACAGCTGGGAGCCGGAGCTTTCTTT
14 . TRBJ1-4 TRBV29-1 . CSVRTRGPNGKLFF TGCAGCGTTAGAACCAGGGGACCAAACGGAAAACTGTTTTTT
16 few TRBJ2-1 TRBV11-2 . CASSSAGTPSYNEQFF TGTGCCAGCAGCTCGGCCGGGACTCCCTCCTACAATGAGCAGTTCTTC
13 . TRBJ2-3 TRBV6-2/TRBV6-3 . CASSYGGPDTQYF TGTGCCAGCAGTTATGGAGGGCCAGATACGCAGTATTTT
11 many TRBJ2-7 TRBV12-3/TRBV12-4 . CASSPRGPQYF TGTGCCAGCAGTCCCCGAGGTCCCCAGTACTTC
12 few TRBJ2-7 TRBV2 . CASSPGGYEQYF TGTGCCAGCAGCCCCGGGGGCTACGAGCAGTACTTC
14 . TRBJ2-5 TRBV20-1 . CSAKGGGTKETQYF TGCAGTGCTAAGGGAGGAGGGACCAAAGAGACCCAGTACTTC
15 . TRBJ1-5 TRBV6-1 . CASRKTPTSDQPQHF TGTGCCAGCAGAAAGACACCCACCTCGGATCAGCCCCAGCATTTT
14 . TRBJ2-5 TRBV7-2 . CASSLGLEAETQYF TGTGCCAGCAGCTTAGGACTAGAGGCGGAGACCCAGTACTTC
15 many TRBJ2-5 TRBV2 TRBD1 CASSENRGSSETQYF TGTGCCAGCAGTGAAAACAGGGGTTCGTCAGAGACCCAGTACTTC
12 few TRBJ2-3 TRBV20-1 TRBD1 CSASRTGTKGYF TGCAGTGCTTCCCGGACAGGGACAAAGGGGTATTTT
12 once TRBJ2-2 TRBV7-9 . CASESNTGELFF TGTGCGTCTGAATCGAACACCGGGGAGCTGTTTTTT
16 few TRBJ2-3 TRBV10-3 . CAISERGTPYTDTQYF TGTGCCATCAGTGAGCGAGGCACACCCTACACAGATACGCAGTATTTT
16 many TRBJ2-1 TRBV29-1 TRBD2 CSVEGLAGSSYNEQFF TGCAGCGTTGAAGGGCTAGCGGGGAGCTCCTACAATGAGCAGTTCTTC
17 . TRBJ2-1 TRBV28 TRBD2 CASLWGRAGLSYNEQFF TGTGCCAGCCTATGGGGTAGAGCGGGACTTTCCTACAATGAGCAGTTCTTC
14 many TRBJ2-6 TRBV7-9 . CASSLIGGANVLTF TGTGCCAGCAGCCTAATAGGAGGGGCCAACGTCCTGACTTTC
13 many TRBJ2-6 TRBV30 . CAWRRAGANVLTF TGTGCCTGGAGAAGGGCTGGGGCCAACGTCCTGACTTTC
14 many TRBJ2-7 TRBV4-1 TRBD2 CASKPGLGSYEQYF TGCGCCAGCAAGCCGGGACTAGGGTCCTACGAGCAGTACTTC
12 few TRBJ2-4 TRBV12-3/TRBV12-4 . CASRTSDSIQYF TGTGCCAGCAGAACTTCGGACAGCATTCAGTACTTC
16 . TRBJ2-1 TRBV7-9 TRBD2 CASSQGTSGNYNEQFF TGTGCCAGCAGCCAGGGGACTAGCGGAAACTACAATGAGCAGTTCTTC
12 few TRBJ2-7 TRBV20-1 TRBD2 CSAMAGEYEQYF TGCAGTGCTATGGCGGGAGAGTACGAGCAGTACTTC
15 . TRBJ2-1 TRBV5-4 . CASSPTGLGYNEQFF TGTGCCAGCAGCCCTACAGGGTTGGGATACAATGAGCAGTTCTTC
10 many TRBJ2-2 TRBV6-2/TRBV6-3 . CASPAGELFF TGTGCCAGCCCGGCCGGGGAGCTGTTTTTT